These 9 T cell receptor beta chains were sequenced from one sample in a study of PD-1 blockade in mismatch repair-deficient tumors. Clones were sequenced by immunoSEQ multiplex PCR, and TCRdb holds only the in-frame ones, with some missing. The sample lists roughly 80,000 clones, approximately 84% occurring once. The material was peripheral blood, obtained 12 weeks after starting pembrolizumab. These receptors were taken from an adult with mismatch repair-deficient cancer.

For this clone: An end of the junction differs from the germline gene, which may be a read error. CDR3 region: CASSFTGGGQPQHF. Written as DNA, the CDR3 is TGTGCCAGCAGCTTTACAGGGGGAGGTCAGCCCCAGCATTTT. The V and J genes are TRBV5-1 and TRBJ1-5; 8 nucleotides match TRBD1. Germline V gene lookup returns CDR1 SGHRS and CDR2 YFSETQ. CDR3 size: 14 residues.

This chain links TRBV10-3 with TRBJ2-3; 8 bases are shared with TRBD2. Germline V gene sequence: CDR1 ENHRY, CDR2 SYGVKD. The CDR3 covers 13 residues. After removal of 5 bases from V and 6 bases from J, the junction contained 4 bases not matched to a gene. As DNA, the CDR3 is TGTGCCATCAGTATAACTAGCGGTGATACGCAGTATTTT. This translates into CAISITSGDTQYF.

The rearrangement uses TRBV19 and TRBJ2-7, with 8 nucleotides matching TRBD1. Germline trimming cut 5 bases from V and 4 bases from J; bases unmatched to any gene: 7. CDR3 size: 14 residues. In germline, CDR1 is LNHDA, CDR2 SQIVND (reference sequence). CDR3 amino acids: CASSSHRGAYEQYF. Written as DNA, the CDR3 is TGTGCCAGTAGTTCCCACAGGGGGGCTTACGAGCAGTACTTC.

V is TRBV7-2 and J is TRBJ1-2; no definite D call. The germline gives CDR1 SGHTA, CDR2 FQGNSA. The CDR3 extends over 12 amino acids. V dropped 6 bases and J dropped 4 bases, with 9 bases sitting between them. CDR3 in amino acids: CASRAGPYGYTF. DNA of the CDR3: TGTGCCAGCAGGGCCGGGCCCTATGGCTACACCTTC.

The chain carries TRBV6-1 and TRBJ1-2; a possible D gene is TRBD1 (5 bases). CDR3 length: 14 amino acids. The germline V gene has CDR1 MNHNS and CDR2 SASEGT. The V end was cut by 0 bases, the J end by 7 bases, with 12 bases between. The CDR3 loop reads CASSEAGRVVGYTF. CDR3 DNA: TGTGCCAGCAGTGAAGCTGGCAGGGTAGTTGGCTACACCTTC.

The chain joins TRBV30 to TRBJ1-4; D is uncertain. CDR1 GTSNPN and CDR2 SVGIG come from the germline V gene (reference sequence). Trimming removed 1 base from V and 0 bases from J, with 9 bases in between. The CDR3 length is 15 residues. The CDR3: CAWSGVFTTNEKLFF. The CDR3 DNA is TGTGCCTGGAGTGGAGTTTTCACAACTAATGAAAAACTGTTTTTT.

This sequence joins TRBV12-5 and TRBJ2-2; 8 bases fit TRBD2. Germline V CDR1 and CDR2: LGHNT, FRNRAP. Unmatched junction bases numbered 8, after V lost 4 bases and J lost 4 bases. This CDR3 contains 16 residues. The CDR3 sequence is CASGWQTGGATGELFF. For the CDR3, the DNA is TGTGCTAGTGGTTGGCAGACCGGGGGGGCCACCGGGGAGCTGTTTTTT.

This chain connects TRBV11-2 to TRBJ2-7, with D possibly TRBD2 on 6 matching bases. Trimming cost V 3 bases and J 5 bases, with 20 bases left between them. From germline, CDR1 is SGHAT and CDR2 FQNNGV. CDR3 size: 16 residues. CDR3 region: CASSLGRGGAPDEQYF. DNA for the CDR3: TGTGCCAGCAGCTTGGGGCGGGGCGGGGCCCCCGACGAGCAGTACTTC.

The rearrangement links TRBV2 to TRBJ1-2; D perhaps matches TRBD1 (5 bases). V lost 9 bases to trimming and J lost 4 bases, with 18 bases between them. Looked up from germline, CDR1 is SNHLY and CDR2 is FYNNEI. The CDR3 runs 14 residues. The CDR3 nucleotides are TGTGCCAGTCGAACCGACAGCAAGGGCTATGGCTACACCTTC. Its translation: CASRTDSKGYGYTF.